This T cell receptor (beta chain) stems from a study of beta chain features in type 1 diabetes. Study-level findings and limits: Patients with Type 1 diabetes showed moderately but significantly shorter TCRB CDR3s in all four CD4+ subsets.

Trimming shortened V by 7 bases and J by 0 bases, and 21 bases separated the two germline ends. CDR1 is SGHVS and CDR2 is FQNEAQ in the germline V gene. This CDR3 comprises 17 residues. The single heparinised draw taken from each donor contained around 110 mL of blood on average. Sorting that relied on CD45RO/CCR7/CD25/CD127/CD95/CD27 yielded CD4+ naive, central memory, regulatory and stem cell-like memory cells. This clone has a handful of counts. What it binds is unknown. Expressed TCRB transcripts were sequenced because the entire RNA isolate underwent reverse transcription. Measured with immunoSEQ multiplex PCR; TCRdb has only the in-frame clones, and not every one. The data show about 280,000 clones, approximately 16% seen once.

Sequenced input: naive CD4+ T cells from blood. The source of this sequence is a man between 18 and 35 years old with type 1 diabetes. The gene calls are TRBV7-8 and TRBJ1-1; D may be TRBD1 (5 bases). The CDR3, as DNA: TGTGCCAGCACCCAGGGTTACCATCGATCGATGAACACTGAAGCTTTCTTT. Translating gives CASTQGYHRSMNTEAFF.